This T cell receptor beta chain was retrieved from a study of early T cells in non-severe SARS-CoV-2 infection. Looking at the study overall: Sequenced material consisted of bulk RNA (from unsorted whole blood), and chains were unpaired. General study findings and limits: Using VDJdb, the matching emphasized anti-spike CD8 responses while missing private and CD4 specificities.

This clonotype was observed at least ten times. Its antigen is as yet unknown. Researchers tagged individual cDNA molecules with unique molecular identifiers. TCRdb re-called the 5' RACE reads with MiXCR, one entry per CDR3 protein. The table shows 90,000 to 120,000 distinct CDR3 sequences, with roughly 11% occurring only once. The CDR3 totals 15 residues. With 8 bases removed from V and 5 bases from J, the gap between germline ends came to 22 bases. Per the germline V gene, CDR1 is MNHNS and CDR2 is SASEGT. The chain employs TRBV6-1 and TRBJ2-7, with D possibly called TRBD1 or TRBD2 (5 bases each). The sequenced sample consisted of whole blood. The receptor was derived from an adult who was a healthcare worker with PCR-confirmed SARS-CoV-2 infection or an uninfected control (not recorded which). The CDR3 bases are TGTGCCAGCGCTCCCCGGGACGGCGCTCCCCACGAGCAGTACTTC. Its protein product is CASAPRDGAPHEQYF.